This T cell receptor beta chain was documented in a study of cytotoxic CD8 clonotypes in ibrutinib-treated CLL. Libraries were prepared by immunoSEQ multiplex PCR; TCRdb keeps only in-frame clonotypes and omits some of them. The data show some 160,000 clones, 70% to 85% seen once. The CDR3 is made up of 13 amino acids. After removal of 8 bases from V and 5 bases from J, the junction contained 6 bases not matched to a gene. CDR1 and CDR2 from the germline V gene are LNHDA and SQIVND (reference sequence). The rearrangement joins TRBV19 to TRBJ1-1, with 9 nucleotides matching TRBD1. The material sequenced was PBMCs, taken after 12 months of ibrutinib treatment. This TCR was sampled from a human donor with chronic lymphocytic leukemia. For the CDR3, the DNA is TGTGCCAGTCTCGGGACAGGGAGGACTGAAGCTTTCTTT. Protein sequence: CASLGTGRTEAFF.